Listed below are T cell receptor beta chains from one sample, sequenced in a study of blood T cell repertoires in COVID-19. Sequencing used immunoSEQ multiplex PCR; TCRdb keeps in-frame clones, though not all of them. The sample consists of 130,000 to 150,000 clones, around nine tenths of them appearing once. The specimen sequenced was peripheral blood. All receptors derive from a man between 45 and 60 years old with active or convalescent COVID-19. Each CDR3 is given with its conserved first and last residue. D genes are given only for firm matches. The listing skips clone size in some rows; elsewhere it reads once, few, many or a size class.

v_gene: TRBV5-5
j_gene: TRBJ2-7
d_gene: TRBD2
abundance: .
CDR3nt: TGTGCCAGCAGCTTTAGACTAGCGGGAGGCTACGAGCAGTACTTC
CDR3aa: CASSFRLAGGYEQYF

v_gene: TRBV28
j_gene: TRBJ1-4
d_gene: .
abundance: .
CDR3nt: TGTGCCAGCAGGCGGTGGCTTACTAATGAAAAACTGTTTTTT
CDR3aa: CASRRWLTNEKLFF

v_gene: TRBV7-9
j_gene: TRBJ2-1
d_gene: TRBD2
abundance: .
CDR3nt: TGTGCCAGCAGCCCAGCGGGAAGATACAATGAGCAGTTCTTC
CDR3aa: CASSPAGRYNEQFF

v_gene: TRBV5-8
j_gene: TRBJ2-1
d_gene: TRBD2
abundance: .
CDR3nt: TGTGCCAGCAGCTTCCTAGCGGGAGGGTTGGAGAACAATGAGCAGTTCTTC
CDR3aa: CASSFLAGGLENNEQFF

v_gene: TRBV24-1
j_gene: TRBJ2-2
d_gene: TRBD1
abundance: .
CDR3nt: TGTGCCACCAGTGACCGGACAGGGTCGAACACCGGGGAGCTGTTTTTT
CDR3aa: CATSDRTGSNTGELFF

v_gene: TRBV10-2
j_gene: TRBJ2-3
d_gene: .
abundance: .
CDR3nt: TGCGCCAGCAGTGACCCCGGAGGGGTTAGCACAGATACGCAGTATTTT
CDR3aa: CASSDPGGVSTDTQYF

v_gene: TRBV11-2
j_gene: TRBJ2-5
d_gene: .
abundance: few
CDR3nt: TGTGCCAGCAGCTTAGTAGTCAGGGTAGGGGAGACCCAGTACTTC
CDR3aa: CASSLVVRVGETQYF

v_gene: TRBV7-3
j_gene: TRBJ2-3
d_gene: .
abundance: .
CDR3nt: TGTGCCAGCAGCTTAACTACAGGGAGCACAGATACGCAGTATTTT
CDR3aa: CASSLTTGSTDTQYF

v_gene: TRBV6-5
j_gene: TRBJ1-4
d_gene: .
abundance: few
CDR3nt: TGTGCCAGCAGGAAGGAGGGAAGAGCTAATGAAAAACTGTTTTTT
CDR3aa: CASRKEGRANEKLFF

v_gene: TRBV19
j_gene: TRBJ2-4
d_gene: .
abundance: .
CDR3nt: TGTGCCAGTAGTATAGAGGGGACAATAGCCAAAAACATTCAGTACTTC
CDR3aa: CASSIEGTIAKNIQYF

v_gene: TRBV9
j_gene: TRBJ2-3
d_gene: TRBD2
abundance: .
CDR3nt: TGTGCCAGCAGCGTCTCTAGCGGGAGCTCAGATACGCAGTATTTT
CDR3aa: CASSVSSGSSDTQYF

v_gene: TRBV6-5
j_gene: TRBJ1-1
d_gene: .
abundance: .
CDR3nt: TGTGCCAGCAGTTCCGCGGGTAGGAGTACTGAAGCTTTCTTT
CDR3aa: CASSSAGRSTEAFF

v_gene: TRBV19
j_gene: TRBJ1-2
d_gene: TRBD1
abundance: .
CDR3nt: TGTGCCAGTAGTCTTACAGGGGCGATTAACTATGGCTACACCTTC
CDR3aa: CASSLTGAINYGYTF

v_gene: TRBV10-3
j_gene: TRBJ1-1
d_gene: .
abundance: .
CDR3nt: TGTGCCATCAGTGAGGACAGGTTCTGGAGTAAGAACACTGAAGCTTTCTTT
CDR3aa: CAISEDRFWSKNTEAFF

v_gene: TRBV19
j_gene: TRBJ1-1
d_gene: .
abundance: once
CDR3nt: TGTGCCAGTAGTATCGGTCAGGGGATGAACACTGAAGCTTTCTTT
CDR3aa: CASSIGQGMNTEAFF

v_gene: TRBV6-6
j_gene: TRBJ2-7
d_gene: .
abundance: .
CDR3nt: TGTGCCAGCAGTTACTCGCCGGGTAGCGAGCAGTACTTC
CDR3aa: CASSYSPGSEQYF

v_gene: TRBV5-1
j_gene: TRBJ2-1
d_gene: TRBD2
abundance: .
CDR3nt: TGCGCCAGCAGCTTGGGGGGACTAGCGGGAGGGCCAATTATCCATGAGCAGTTCTTC
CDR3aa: CASSLGGLAGGPIIHEQFF

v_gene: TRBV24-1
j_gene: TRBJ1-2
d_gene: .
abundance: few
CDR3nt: TGTGCCACCAGTGAGGGACCGGGGGTCTATGGCTACACCTTC
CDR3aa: CATSEGPGVYGYTF

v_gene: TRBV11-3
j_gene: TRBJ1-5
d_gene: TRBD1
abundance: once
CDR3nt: TGTGCCAGCAGCGGACAGGACAGGGGAAATCAGCCCCAGCATTTT
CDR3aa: CASSGQDRGNQPQHF

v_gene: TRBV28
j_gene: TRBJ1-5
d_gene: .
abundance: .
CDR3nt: TGTGCCAGCACGGGGGGCGTAGGACAGCCCCAGCATTTT
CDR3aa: CASTGGVGQPQHF

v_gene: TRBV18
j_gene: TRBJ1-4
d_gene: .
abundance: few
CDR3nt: TGTGCCAGCTCACAGGAGATTAATGAAAAACTGTTTTTT
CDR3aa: CASSQEINEKLFF

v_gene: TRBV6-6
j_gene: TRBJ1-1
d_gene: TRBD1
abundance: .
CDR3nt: TGTGCCAGCAGTCCCGGAGGGACAGGGATTATGAACACTGAAGCTTTCTTT
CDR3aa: CASSPGGTGIMNTEAFF

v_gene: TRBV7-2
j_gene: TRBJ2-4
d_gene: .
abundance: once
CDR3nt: TGTGCCAGCAGCTTGGCGGAGGGGAGGCGAACCAAAAACATTCAGTACTTC
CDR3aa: CASSLAEGRRTKNIQYF

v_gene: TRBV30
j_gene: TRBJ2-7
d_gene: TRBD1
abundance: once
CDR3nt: TGTGCCTGGAGTGTAAATTGGGACAGGTCCTACGAGCAGTACTTC
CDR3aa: CAWSVNWDRSYEQYF

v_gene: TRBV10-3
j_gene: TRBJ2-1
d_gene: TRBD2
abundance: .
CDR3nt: TGTGCCATCAGTGTTAAAGCGGGAGGGCAAAATGAGCAGTTCTTC
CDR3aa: CAISVKAGGQNEQFF

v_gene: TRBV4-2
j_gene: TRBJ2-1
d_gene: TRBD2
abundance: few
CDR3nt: TGTGCCAGCAGCCAAAGCGGGAGCTCCTACAATGAGCAGTTCTTC
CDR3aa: CASSQSGSSYNEQFF

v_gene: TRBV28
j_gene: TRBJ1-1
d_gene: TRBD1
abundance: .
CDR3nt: TGTGCCAGCAGCCGGTTGACAGGGGTGAACACTGAAGCTTTCTTT
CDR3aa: CASSRLTGVNTEAFF

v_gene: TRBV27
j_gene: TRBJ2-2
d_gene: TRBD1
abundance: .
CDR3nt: TGTGCCAGCAGTTTCCACGGGACAGGGGGGGGGACCGGGGAGCTGTTTTTT
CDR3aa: CASSFHGTGGGTGELFF

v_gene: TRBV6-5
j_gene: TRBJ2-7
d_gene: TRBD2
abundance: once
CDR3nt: TGTGCCAGCTCGACTAGCGGGAACTACGAGCAGTACTTC
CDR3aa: CASSTSGNYEQYF

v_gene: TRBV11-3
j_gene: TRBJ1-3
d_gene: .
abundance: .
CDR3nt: TGTGCCAGCAGCTCAGGGACTGGAAACACCATATATTTT
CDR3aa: CASSSGTGNTIYF

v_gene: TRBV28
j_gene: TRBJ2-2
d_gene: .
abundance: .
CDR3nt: TGTGCCAGCAGTTTCTCCGGGAACACCGGGGAGCTGTTTTTT
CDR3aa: CASSFSGNTGELFF

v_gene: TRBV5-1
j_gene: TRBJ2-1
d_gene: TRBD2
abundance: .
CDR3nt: TGCGCCAGCAGCCCAGCGGGAAGCTCCTACAATGAGCAGTTCTTC
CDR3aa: CASSPAGSSYNEQFF

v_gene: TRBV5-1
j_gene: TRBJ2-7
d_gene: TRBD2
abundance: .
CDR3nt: TGCGCCAGCAGAGAAGCTAGCGGGAGGAAGCAGTACTTC
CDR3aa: CASREASGRKQYF

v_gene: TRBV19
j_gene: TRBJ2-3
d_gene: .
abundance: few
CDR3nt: TGTGCCAGTAGTACCCCCCAGCGGCCAGATACGCAGTATTTT
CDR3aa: CASSTPQRPDTQYF

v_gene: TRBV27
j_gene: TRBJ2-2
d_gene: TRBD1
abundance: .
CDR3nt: TGTGCCAGCAGTTCACCGGGACAGTCCCGGGAGCTGTTTTTT
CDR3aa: CASSSPGQSRELFF

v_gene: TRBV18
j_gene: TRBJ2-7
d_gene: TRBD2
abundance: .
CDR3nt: TGTGCCAGCTCACCGCCAGGACTAGCGGGTCCCTACGAGCAGTACTTC
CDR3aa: CASSPPGLAGPYEQYF

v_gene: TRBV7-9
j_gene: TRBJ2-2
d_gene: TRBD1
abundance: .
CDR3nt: TGTGCCAGCAGCCATGACAGGGGAAGCACCGGGGAGCTGTTTTTT
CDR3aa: CASSHDRGSTGELFF

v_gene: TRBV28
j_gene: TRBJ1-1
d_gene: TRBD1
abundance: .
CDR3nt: TGTGCCAGCAGTTCGCGACTCCAACAGGGGAAACGGGGGACTGAAGCTTTCTTT
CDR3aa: CASSSRLQQGKRGTEAFF

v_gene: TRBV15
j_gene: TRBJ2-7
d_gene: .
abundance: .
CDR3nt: TGTGCCACCAGCAGAGATCTCGTGTGGGGGCGAAACTACGAGCAGTACTTC
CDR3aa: CATSRDLVWGRNYEQYF

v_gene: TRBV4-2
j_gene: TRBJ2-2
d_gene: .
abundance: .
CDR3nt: TGTGCCAGCAGCACCACTAGGGTAAACACCGGGGAGCTGTTTTTT
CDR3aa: CASSTTRVNTGELFF

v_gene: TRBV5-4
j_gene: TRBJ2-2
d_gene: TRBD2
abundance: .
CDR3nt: TGTGCCAGCAGCTTGAACGGGAGGGCCCGGACCGGGGAGCTGTTTTTT
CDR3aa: CASSLNGRARTGELFF

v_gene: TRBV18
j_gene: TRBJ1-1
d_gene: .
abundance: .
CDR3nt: TGTGCCAGCTCACCACCGGCTTTCGGGGTGGGCGTGAACACTGAAGCTTTCTTT
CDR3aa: CASSPPAFGVGVNTEAFF

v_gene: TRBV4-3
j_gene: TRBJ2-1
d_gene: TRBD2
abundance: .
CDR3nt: TGCGCCAGCAGCCAAGACGGGGCGGGAGGGCCCTCCAGAAACAATGAGCAGTTCTTC
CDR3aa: CASSQDGAGGPSRNNEQFF

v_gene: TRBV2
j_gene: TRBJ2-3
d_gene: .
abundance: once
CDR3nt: TGTGCCAGCGGGGCTAGCACAGATACGCAGTATTTT
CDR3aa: CASGASTDTQYF

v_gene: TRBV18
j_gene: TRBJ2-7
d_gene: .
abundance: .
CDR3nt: TGTGCCAGCTCACCAAGGGGCGCCGAGCAGTACTTC
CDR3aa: CASSPRGAEQYF

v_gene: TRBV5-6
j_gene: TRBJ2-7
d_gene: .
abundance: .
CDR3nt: TGTGCCAGCAGCTTGGCTGGGTTAGGGGACGAGCAGTACTTC
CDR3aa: CASSLAGLGDEQYF

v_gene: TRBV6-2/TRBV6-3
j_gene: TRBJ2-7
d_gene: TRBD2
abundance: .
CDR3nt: TGTGCCAGCAGTGTAGCGGGAGCCCCCTACGAGCAGTACTTC
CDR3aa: CASSVAGAPYEQYF

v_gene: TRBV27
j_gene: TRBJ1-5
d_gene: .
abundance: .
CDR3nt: TGTGCCAGCAGTTTATACAAGGGGCAGGGGATTCAGCCCCAGCATTTT
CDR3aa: CASSLYKGQGIQPQHF

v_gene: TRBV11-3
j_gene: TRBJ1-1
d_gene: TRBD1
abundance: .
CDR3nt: TGTGCCAGCAGCCCCGGGACAGGGGTGGGCACTGAAGCTTTCTTT
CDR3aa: CASSPGTGVGTEAFF

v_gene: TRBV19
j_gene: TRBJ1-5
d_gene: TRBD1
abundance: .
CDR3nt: TGTGCCAGTAGTATCGACAGGGCCCTCGGTCAGCCCCAGCATTTT
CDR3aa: CASSIDRALGQPQHF

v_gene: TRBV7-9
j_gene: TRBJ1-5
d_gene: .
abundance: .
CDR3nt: TGTGCCAGCAGCTTAAGCGGGGGAAGGGGTCAGCCCCAGCATTTT
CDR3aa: CASSLSGGRGQPQHF

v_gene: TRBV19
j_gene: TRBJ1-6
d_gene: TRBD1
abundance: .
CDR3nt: TGTGCCAGTAGTTCCCGCCGACAGGGAGGATTTAATTCACCCCTCCACTTT
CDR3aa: CASSSRRQGGFNSPLHF

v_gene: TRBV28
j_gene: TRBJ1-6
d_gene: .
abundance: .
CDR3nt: TGTGCCAGCAGCAGGTCGAGCTCCTATAATTCACCCCTCCACTTT
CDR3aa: CASSRSSSYNSPLHF

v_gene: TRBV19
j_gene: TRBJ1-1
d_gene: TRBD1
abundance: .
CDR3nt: TGTGCCAGTAGTGGACAGGTCGTGAACACTGAAGCTTTCTTT
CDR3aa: CASSGQVVNTEAFF